Sequencing of this TCR beta chain was carried out in a study of cytomegalovirus exposure and HLA in healthy donors. CDR3 size: 14 residues. The ends were cut back, 0 bases at V and 1 base at J, with 7 bases in the middle. Per germline, CDR1 SGHTA and CDR2 FQGNSA. Sequencing was performed with immunoSEQ multiplex PCR; in TCRdb, only in-frame clones are kept and a portion is missing. Of over 150,000 clones listed, roughly 84% were seen once; the top ten hold approximately 2%. The source of this sequence is a human donor in good health. The sample taken for sequencing was PBMCs. The genes are TRBV7-2 and TRBJ2-7; D is ambiguous. The CDR3 is CASSLAISSYEQYF. The CDR3 coding sequence is TGTGCCAGCAGCTTAGCGATCAGTTCCTACGAGCAGTACTTC.